A selection of T cell receptor beta chains follows, all from one sample in a study of shared T cell receptors in the human thymus. Assay used: immunoSEQ multiplex PCR; TCRdb lists only in-frame clones, some missing. The sample carries 630,000 or so clones, about 90% recorded once. This same sample was also part of a study on human thymus T cells.

Source material: thymocytes. The receptors were gathered from a boy in the first two years of life with a congenital heart defect. CDR3s include the opening cysteine and the closing phenylalanine or tryptophan. Each record gives: D gene, clone size, V gene, J gene, CDR3 DNA, CDR3 protein. A D gene is named only where the DNA matches it firmly. A clone size is listed for some rows: how often the clone was seen (once, few, many), or a class if it is expanded.

NA	NA	TRBV5-4	TRBJ2-1	TGTGCCAGCAGCTTGGCAAACCCAGGGAGGAATGAGCAGTTCTTC	CASSLANPGRNEQFF
NA	NA	TRBV7-9	TRBJ2-7	TGTGCCAGCAGATTGATCTCGGATGGGACTTCCTACGAGCAGTACTTC	CASRLISDGTSYEQYF
NA	NA	TRBV5-5	TRBJ1-1	TGTGCCAGCAGCAACGACAGTGAAGCTTTCTTT	CASSNDSEAFF
TRBD1	few	TRBV10-2	TRBJ1-2	TGCGCCAGCGGGACAGCCAACAACGGCTACACCTTC	CASGTANNGYTF
NA	once	TRBV5-6	TRBJ1-2	TGTGCCAGCAGCTTGGGTAGCCGGTTAAATAACTATGGCTACACCTTC	CASSLGSRLNNYGYTF
TRBD2	NA	TRBV14	TRBJ2-7	TGTGCCAGCAGCCTAAGCGGGAGAGAGAACGAGCAGTACTTC	CASSLSGRENEQYF
NA	NA	TRBV28	TRBJ1-5	TGTGCCAGCAGTGTAGTGTGTAGCAATCAGCCCCAGCATTTT	CASSVVCSNQPQHF
TRBD1	NA	TRBV7-6	TRBJ2-5	TGTGCCAGCAGCTTAGCGACAGGGGGCGCGGAGACCCAGTACTTC	CASSLATGGAETQYF
NA	NA	TRBV2	TRBJ2-7	TGTGCCAGCAGTGAGGGCCGGGACAAGGGTTATAAGGAGCAGTACTTC	CASSEGRDKGYKEQYF
TRBD1	NA	TRBV15	TRBJ2-3	TGTGCCATCAAACTAGACAGGGAAGGGACAGATACGCAGTATTTT	CAIKLDREGTDTQYF
TRBD2	NA	TRBV4-3	TRBJ2-1	TGCGCCAGCAGCCAAGATCTCGCGGGAGTGTACAATGAGCAGTTCTTC	CASSQDLAGVYNEQFF
TRBD2	once	TRBV19	TRBJ2-2	TGTGCCAGTAGTATAACTAGCGGACTCGAAACGGGAACCGGGGAGCTGTTTTTT	CASSITSGLETGTGELFF
NA	NA	TRBV6-4	TRBJ1-6	TGTGCCAGCAGTGACAATGGCAATTCACCCCTCCACTTT	CASSDNGNSPLHF
NA	NA	TRBV12-5	TRBJ2-3	TGTGCTAGTGGTTTTTGCGGGGATACGCAGTATTTT	CASGFCGDTQYF
NA	NA	TRBV28	TRBJ2-1	TGTGCCAGCAGTTCATCGTCAGGGGCGGGCAATGAGCAGTTCTTC	CASSSSSGAGNEQFF
NA	NA	TRBV4-2	TRBJ1-1	TGTGCCAGCAGCCAAGATAATAGGGGTCGAGTGGCTCTGAACACTGAAGCTTTCTTT	CASSQDNRGRVALNTEAFF
TRBD2	NA	TRBV4-3	TRBJ2-2	TGCGCCAGCAGCCAAGAGTACGGACTAGCGGGGGGCGCCGGGGAGCTGTTTTTT	CASSQEYGLAGGAGELFF
TRBD2	NA	TRBV4-2	TRBJ2-7	TGTGCCAGCAGCCAAGATGCGGGGGGTCTACTAGTCTCCTACGAGCAGTACTTC	CASSQDAGGLLVSYEQYF
NA	NA	TRBV5-1	TRBJ2-3	TGCGCCAGCAGCTTGGTAGGCGGGTACACGCAGTATTTT	CASSLVGGYTQYF
TRBD1	NA	TRBV5-4	TRBJ1-2	TGTGCCAGCAACACCGGGACAGGGGGCGACTATGGCTACACCTTC	CASNTGTGGDYGYTF
NA	NA	TRBV7-2	TRBJ1-6	TGTGCCACCCTTAGTGAATTCAATAATTCACCCCTCCACTTT	CATLSEFNNSPLHF
NA	NA	TRBV7-8	TRBJ2-6	TGTGCCAGCAGCTCCCTGAGTAGATTGTCGGGGAGCACTGGGGCCAACGTCCTGACTTTC	CASSSLSRLSGSTGANVLTF
TRBD1	once	TRBV4-3	TRBJ2-6	TGCGCCAGCAGCCAAGATGGTGGGACCGGGACAGGGTCGTTTTGGGCCAACGTCCTGACTTTC	CASSQDGGTGTGSFWANVLTF
NA	NA	TRBV7-6	TRBJ2-1	TGTGCCAGCAGCAGGGGGGAGGGCACTCATGAGCAGTTCTTC	CASSRGEGTHEQFF
NA	NA	TRBV12-5	TRBJ1-5	TGTGCTAGTGGTCCCGACCGGGTAATTCAACAGCCCCAGCATTTT	CASGPDRVIQQPQHF
TRBD2	NA	TRBV7-3	TRBJ2-2	TGTGCCAGCAGCACCAACGCTGGGAATAGCGGGGGGGCAGTCGGGGAGCTGTTTTTT	CASSTNAGNSGGAVGELFF
NA	NA	TRBV15	TRBJ1-1	TGTGCCACCAGCAGAGAGCGGAGAGAGAACACTGAAGCTTTCTTT	CATSRERRENTEAFF
NA	few	TRBV19	TRBJ2-3	TGTAGTTCCGGGATTTCTAGCACAGATACGCAGTATTTT	CSSGISSTDTQYF
TRBD2	NA	TRBV5-6	TRBJ2-7	TGTGCCAGCAGCTTGGGACTAGCGGGATATAGTTCCTACGAGCAGTACTTC	CASSLGLAGYSSYEQYF
TRBD2	NA	TRBV28	TRBJ2-1	TGTGCCAGCAGTGAGGGACTAGCCCCCCACAATGAGCAGTTCTTC	CASSEGLAPHNEQFF
NA	few	TRBV11-2	TRBJ2-3	TGTGCCAGCAGCTTATACGAGGCTACTGGCACAGATACGCAGTATTTT	CASSLYEATGTDTQYF
NA	NA	TRBV28	TRBJ2-3	TGTGCCAGCAGTTTAATCGTAGCGGAGTCCACAGATACGCAGTATTTT	CASSLIVAESTDTQYF
NA	NA	TRBV7-2	TRBJ2-3	TGTGCCAGCAGCCCGCTCGGAGATACGCAGTATTTT	CASSPLGDTQYF
TRBD1	NA	TRBV11-2	TRBJ2-7	TGTGCCAGCTCGGGACAGGGAGAGGCCTACGAGCAGTACTTC	CASSGQGEAYEQYF
NA	NA	TRBV20-1	TRBJ1-1	TGCAGTGCTGGCCATGACAATGAAGCTTTCTTT	CSAGHDNEAFF
NA	once	TRBV5-8	TRBJ2-3	TGTGCCAGCAGTAGGACGGACACAGATGGTACGCAGTATTTT	CASSRTDTDGTQYF
TRBD1	NA	TRBV7-6	TRBJ2-7	TGTGCCAGCAGCCCCATACGGACAGGGCCCTACGAGCAGTACTTC	CASSPIRTGPYEQYF
NA	NA	TRBV7-9	TRBJ1-2	TGTGCCAGCAGCTCCCCAAACTATGGCTACACCTTC	CASSSPNYGYTF
NA	NA	TRBV7-9	TRBJ1-2	TGTGCCAGCAGCTTCGGCAGGGAAGGTTCAGAATATGGCTACACCTTC	CASSFGREGSEYGYTF
NA	NA	TRBV14	TRBJ2-3	TGTGCCAGCAGCCCTAGCGAAGATACGCAGTATTTT	CASSPSEDTQYF
TRBD2	once	TRBV6-1	TRBJ2-1	TGTGCCAGCAGTGACATTCTAGCGGGAGGTCTCAATGAGCAGTTCTTC	CASSDILAGGLNEQFF
TRBD2	NA	TRBV28	TRBJ2-2	TGTGCCAGCAGTTCGGCCTCCGGGACTAGCGGGGATTCGAACACCGGGGAGCTGTTTTTT	CASSSASGTSGDSNTGELFF
NA	NA	TRBV15	TRBJ2-1	TGTGCCACCAGCAGCGCTAGCCGGGAGATTGTAGAGCAGTTCTTC	CATSSASREIVEQFF
NA	NA	TRBV9	TRBJ2-5	TGTGCCAGCAGCGTAGGACGAGAGGGAAAAGAGACCCAGTACTTC	CASSVGREGKETQYF
NA	few	TRBV27	TRBJ2-3	TGTGCCAGCAGTTTAGCAACAAAGACAGATACGCAGTATTTT	CASSLATKTDTQYF
TRBD1	NA	TRBV28	TRBJ1-1	TGTGCCAGCAGCCATGACAGGGGAATGAACACTGAAGCTTTCTTT	CASSHDRGMNTEAFF
TRBD2	NA	TRBV4-3	TRBJ2-1	TGCGCCAGCAGCCAACCGGGGACTAGCGGGAGTCGGCAGTTCTTC	CASSQPGTSGSRQFF
NA	NA	TRBV7-9	TRBJ1-2	TGTGCCAGCAGCTTAGGCCGCAGGAACTATGGCTACACCTTC	CASSLGRRNYGYTF
NA	NA	TRBV25-1	TRBJ1-4	TGTGCCAGCAGTGGTCAGGGTCGGTGTGAAAAACTGTTTTTT	CASSGQGRCEKLFF
NA	NA	TRBV11-2	TRBJ2-1	TGTGCCAGCAGCTTTTTAGTAGCGGTAGGGTACAATGAGCAGTTCTTC	CASSFLVAVGYNEQFF
TRBD1	NA	TRBV4-2	TRBJ1-2	TGTGCCAGCAGCCAAGATCTAGGTGACAGGGGGTTGTATGGCTACACCTTC	CASSQDLGDRGLYGYTF
NA	NA	TRBV28	TRBJ1-1	TGTGCCAGCAGTTTATCTCCAGGGGTCGACACTGAAGCTTTCTTT	CASSLSPGVDTEAFF
TRBD1	NA	TRBV7-9	TRBJ2-1	TGTGCCAGCAGCTGGAGGACAGGCTCGTACAATGAGCAGTTCTTC	CASSWRTGSYNEQFF
NA	NA	TRBV29-1	TRBJ1-3	TGCAGCGTTGACCCAGTTACCTCTGGAAACACCATATATTTT	CSVDPVTSGNTIYF
TRBD1	NA	TRBV2	TRBJ1-4	TGTGCCAGCAGGGGAGGACAGGGACGAGAAAAACTGTTTTTT	CASRGGQGREKLFF
NA	NA	TRBV9	TRBJ1-3	TGTGCCAGCAGCCCCCGAACTGGGAGCTCTGGAAACACCATATATTTT	CASSPRTGSSGNTIYF
NA	NA	TRBV5-6	TRBJ1-2	TGTGCCAGCAGCGTTGAAGCGAGCTATGGCTACACCTTC	CASSVEASYGYTF
NA	once	TRBV7-9	TRBJ1-2	TGTGCCAGCAGCTCAGCCTCCCTCGCCTTC	CASSSASLAF
NA	NA	TRBV7-2	TRBJ2-5	TGTGCCAGCAGCTTTCGGAGAGCTAGAGAGACCCAGTACTTC	CASSFRRARETQYF
NA	NA	TRBV4-3	TRBJ2-5	TGCGCCAGCAGCCAAGTGACTCACCAAGAGACCCAGTACTTC	CASSQVTHQETQYF